This TCR beta chain is from a study of vaccination effects on CD4 cells after COVID-19. Overall study context: All participants had two doses of either the BNT162b2 or mRNA-1273 vaccine. Whole-study results and caveats: No early post-infection timepoints were available in the study, which also included few convalescent patients. Marked clonal contraction of infection- and vaccine-induced clones was seen late after vaccination.

This clone was observed once. Its specificity is not known. Assay: immunoSEQ multiplex PCR; the TCRdb copy retains only in-frame clones and omits some. The sample consists of tens of thousands of clones, around 76% of them appearing once. Trimming took 2 bases from V and 5 from J, leaving 6 bases between them. The CDR3 is made up of 12 amino acids. From germline, CDR1 is SGHTA and CDR2 FQGNSA. Before sequencing, viral peptide pools were used by the ViraFEST assay to expand antigen-specific CD4+ T cells. The authors isolated CD4+ T cells after 10 days of culture. The vaccine recipients had no prior SARS-CoV-2 infection, with negative nucleocapsid antibodies. IL-2 medium took the place of half the medium on both days 3 and 7.

V and J are TRBV7-2 and TRBJ2-5; D uncertain. This specimen consisted of CD4+ T cells from PBMCs cultured with SARS-CoV-2 spike peptides, obtained before COVID-19 vaccination. The receptor's source is a human donor who received a COVID-19 vaccine. The CDR3 DNA follows: TGTGCCAGCAGCTTATTTGGGGAGACCCAGTACTTC. Translating gives CASSLFGETQYF.